This entry describes one TCR beta chain. This sample stems from a study of blood T cells in healthy people across ages. Alongside a J-beta primer mix, a sample-barcoded 5' primer served in a second PCR lasting about 7 to 12 cycles. Through a template-switch adaptor with 12 random nucleotides, each cDNA molecule received a tag. TCRdb ran MiXCR on the 5' RACE reads and lists one entry per CDR3 protein. The data contain 1.5 million to 2 million distinct CDR3 sequences, 28% of them seen just once; the ten biggest clones take up around 7.7%. The CDR3 has 15 residues. Germline V gene data show CDR1 as SGDLS and CDR2 as YYNGEE. V was trimmed by 8 bases and J by 6 bases, leaving 23 bases between them.

The chain is built from TRBV9 and TRBJ1-2; TRBD1 is a possible D gene (5 bases). The TCR originated in a woman aged 30 to 39 in good health. Sequencing was done on a sample of blood. CDR3 in amino acids: CASRKSQGSRNGYTF. For the CDR3, the DNA is TGTGCCAGTCGAAAATCCCAGGGCTCTCGAAATGGCTACACCTTC.